The 30 T cell receptor beta chains below all came from one sample that was sequenced in a study of OX40 agonist ivuxolimab in advanced cancers. This table comes from immunoSEQ multiplex PCR, and its TCRdb copy is limited to in-frame clones, with some not included. The sample carries about 46,000 clones, around 90% recorded once. The sequencing here drew on CD4+ or CD8+ T cells sorted from blood, taken in a trial of the OX40 agonist ivuxolimab. The receptors were gathered from an adult with an advanced solid tumor such as melanoma, head and neck, liver or kidney cancer.

This chain joins TRBV6-6 and TRBJ1-1, with 8 bases identical to TRBD1. V trimming: 5 bases; J trimming: 14 bases; junction bases outside the gene matches: 10. Germline loops: CDR1 MNHNY, CDR2 SVGAGI (reference sequence). CDR3 size: 12 residues. CDR3 loop: CASSHRETGEFF. For the CDR3, the DNA is TGTGCCAGCAGTCACCGCGAGACAGGGGAGTTCTTT.

Here the CDR3 reads CASSQAEVAPYNEQFF. The CDR3, as DNA: TGCGCCAGCAGCCAAGCAGAGGTAGCGCCTTACAATGAGCAGTTCTTC. V and J are TRBV4-3 and TRBJ2-1, with D maybe TRBD2 (5 bases). Germline loops: CDR1 LGHNA, CDR2 YSLEER. CDR3 size: 16 residues. Between the trimmed V and J ends, which lost 1 base and 4 bases, there was a span of 14 bases.

This sequence joins TRBV5-1 and TRBJ2-5, with 11 bases aligning to TRBD1. Gene TRBJ2-7 matches the end of the DNA better, so the J call may be wrong. This CDR3 has 15 residues. Germline V gene lookup returns CDR1 SGHRS and CDR2 YFSETQ. The CDR3 loop reads CASSFSHGTGGEQYF. The CDR3 DNA follows: TGCGCCAGCAGCTTTTCCCACGGGACAGGGGGCGAGCAGTACTTC.

This clone was picked up one time. V is TRBV9 and J is TRBJ2-1; D may correspond to TRBD1 or TRBD2 (5 bases each). The CDR3 loop spans 15 amino acids. V was trimmed by 4 bases and J by 9 bases, leaving 20 bases between them. Germline lookup yields CDR1 SGDLS and CDR2 YYNGEE. CDR3: CASSQRGAVAAEQFF. CDR3 in DNA: TGTGCCAGCAGCCAGAGGGGAGCGGTGGCCGCTGAGCAGTTCTTC.

The chain joins TRBV14 to TRBJ2-1; 8 nucleotides line up with TRBD2. The CDR3 spans 16 residues. The germline V gene has CDR1 SGHDN and CDR2 FVKESK. The trim removed 4 bases at V and 5 bases at J, leaving 10 bases unmatched. CDR3 sequence: CASSRRVGLEDNEQFF. The CDR3 bases are TGTGCCAGCAGCCGAAGGGTGGGACTAGAAGACAATGAGCAGTTCTTC.

The chain links TRBV5-5 to TRBJ2-1; 9 bases map to TRBD2. The CDR3 extends over 18 amino acids. In germline, CDR1 is SGHKS, CDR2 YYEKEE (reference sequence). V was pared by 1 base and J by 0 bases, with 8 bases of the junction left unmatched. CDR3 in DNA: TGTGCCAGCAGCTTGCGTTTTAGCGGGAGCTTCTCCTACAATGAGCAGTTCTTC. The encoded protein is CASSLRFSGSFSYNEQFF.

The chain has TRBV5-1 and TRBJ2-2; D is unresolved. The V and J ends lost 6 bases and 8 bases respectively, with 8 bases between them. CDR3 size: 11 residues. Germline V gene lookup returns CDR1 SGHRS and CDR2 YFSETQ. CDR3 sequence: CASTLGGELFF. CDR3 DNA: TGCGCCAGCACCTTAGGGGGGGAGCTGTTTTTT.

V gene TRBV9 combines with J gene TRBJ2-1; D unresolved. The CDR3 is 14 amino acids. Germline values: CDR1 SGDLS, CDR2 YYNGEE. V lost 2 bases, J lost 0 bases, and 6 bases lay in between. The CDR3 DNA reads as TGTGCCAGCAGCGTGGGAAGCTCCTACAATGAGCAGTTCTTC. Translating gives CASSVGSSYNEQFF.

V gene TRBV27 combines with J gene TRBJ2-2; 8 positions agree with TRBD2. This CDR3 has 16 residues. Trimming cost V 5 bases and J 4 bases; bases outside gene matches: 9. In germline, CDR1 is MNHEY, CDR2 SMNVEV (reference sequence). In DNA, the CDR3 is TGTGCCAGCAGTCCCATTAGCGGGGTCGGCACCGGGGAGCTGTTTTTT. Encoded protein: CASSPISGVGTGELFF.

The chain recombines TRBV11-2 with TRBJ1-1; TRBD1 might be the D (5 bases). With 3 bases removed from V and 2 bases from J, the gap between germline ends came to 16 bases. CDR1 and CDR2 from the germline V gene are SGHAT and FQNNGV. The CDR3 spans 16 residues. CDR3 sequence reads: CASSFRSPGPNTEAFF. CDR3 nucleotides: TGTGCCAGCAGCTTCCGATCCCCGGGACCTAACACTGAAGCTTTCTTT.

V and J are TRBV13 and TRBJ2-5; the D gene is possibly TRBD1 (7 bases). The CDR3 covers 16 residues. Germline lookup yields CDR1 PRHDT and CDR2 FYEKMQ (reference sequence). V dropped 9 bases and J dropped 4 bases, with 24 bases sitting between them. CDR3 protein: CASRPRGTVTRETQYF. The CDR3 DNA is TGTGCCAGTAGGCCAAGGGGGACAGTGACTAGAGAGACCCAGTACTTC.

This clone was detected once. This sequence joins TRBV9 and TRBJ1-5, with a weak D call TRBD1 (5 bases). This CDR3 spans 14 amino acids. Germline CDR1 SGDLS, CDR2 YYNGEE. Deletions cut 4 bases from V and 6 bases from J, with 14 bases between. The CDR3: CASSQVRGSQPQHF. In DNA, the CDR3 is TGTGCCAGCAGCCAAGTTAGGGGCAGTCAGCCCCAGCATTTT.

V usage is TRBV6-9 and J usage is TRBJ2-7, with a weak D call TRBD2 (6 bases). Germline V gene data show CDR1 as MNHGY and CDR2 as SVAAGI. This CDR3 is 14 amino acids long. The V end lost 3 bases, the J end lost 4 bases, and 13 bases lay between the germline ends. The CDR3 loop reads CASSYIGSGYEQYF. The CDR3 coding sequence is TGTGCCAGCAGTTACATCGGGAGTGGGTACGAGCAGTACTTC.

The CDR3 loop reads CASSLGQGGNEQYF. The CDR3 DNA sequence: TGTGCCAGCAGCCTCGGACAGGGGGGCAACGAGCAGTACTTC. The gene calls are TRBV4-2 and TRBJ2-7; TRBD1 matches at 10 bases. Per germline, CDR1 LGHNA and CDR2 YNFKEQ. There are 14 residues in the CDR3. J gave up 5 bases and V 4 bases, and 5 bases lay outside the gene matches.

This clone was counted a single time. CDR3 sequence reads: CASIFLGLGQETQYF. The CDR3 coding sequence is TGTGCCAGCATATTTCTGGGGCTGGGACAAGAGACCCAGTACTTC. The chain couples TRBV9 to TRBJ2-5, with D possibly matching TRBD1 (5 bases). The CDR3 totals 15 residues. CDR1 is SGDLS, CDR2 YYNGEE, per germline. V was pared by 6 bases and J by 2 bases, with 17 bases between.

The chain combines TRBV2 with TRBJ2-1, with D unclear. This CDR3 is built from 13 residues. In germline, CDR1 is SNHLY, CDR2 FYNNEI. Between the trimmed V and J ends, which lost 8 bases and 8 bases, there was a span of 16 bases. The chain's CDR3 is CASLEPLPHEQFF. The CDR3 coding sequence is TGTGCCAGCCTCGAACCCCTCCCCCATGAGCAGTTCTTC.

V and J are TRBV6-5 and TRBJ2-1; D gene ambiguous. Germline lookup yields CDR1 MNHEY and CDR2 SVGAGI. The CDR3 totals 13 residues. V was clipped by 9 bases and J by 9 bases, with 18 bases between them. CDR3 amino acids: CASSLGGVGEQFF. The CDR3 nucleotides are TGTGCCAGTAGTCTAGGTGGGGTGGGTGAGCAGTTCTTC.

The J gene is TRBJ2-5, the V gene TRBV16; 12 bases match TRBD1. The CDR3 sequence is 16 residues long. CDR1 is KGHSY and CDR2 is FQNENV in the germline V gene. Unmatched junction bases numbered 7, after V lost 4 bases and J lost 4 bases. This chain's CDR3 is CASSPRDRGRGETQYF. DNA for the CDR3: TGTGCCAGCAGCCCTAGGGACAGGGGGCGAGGAGAGACCCAGTACTTC. Full variable domain (outside the CDR3, taken from reference TRBV16 and TRBJ2-5): GEEVAQTPKHLVRGEGQKAKLYCAPIKGHSYVFWYQQVLKNEFKFLISFQNENVFDETGMPKERFSAKCLPNSPCSLEIQATKLEDSAVYFCASSPRDRGRGETQYFGPGTRLLVL.

The rearrangement joins TRBV6-1 to TRBJ2-7; tentative D call: TRBD2 (6 bases). Looked up from germline, CDR1 is MNHNS and CDR2 is SASEGT. This CDR3 comprises 16 residues. The V end was cut by 3 bases, the J end by 6 bases, with 21 bases between. CDR3 sequence: CASSDHLPAAEGEQYF. Here the CDR3 DNA reads TGTGCCAGCAGTGACCACCTTCCAGCGGCGGAGGGCGAGCAGTACTTC.

V and J are TRBV6-5 and TRBJ2-7; TRBD2 is a possible D gene (7 bases). V lost 3 bases and J lost 1, with 16 bases in between. The CDR3 sequence is 16 residues long. Germline V gives CDR1 MNHEY, CDR2 SVGAGI. For the CDR3, the DNA is TGTGCCAGCAGTTATAACTCCGGGGGGCCTTCCTACGAGCAGTACTTC. Amino acids: CASSYNSGGPSYEQYF.

The chain combines TRBV7-2 with TRBJ1-6, with D possibly TRBD1 on 5 matching bases. Between the trimmed V and J ends, which lost 3 bases and 10 bases, there was a span of 10 bases. CDR3 length equals 13 residues. Per germline, CDR1 SGHTA and CDR2 FQGNSA. For the CDR3, the DNA is TGTGCCAGCAGCTTGGGGGGAACCTCACCCCTCCACTTT. It codes for CASSLGGTSPLHF.

This sequence joins TRBV7-8 and TRBJ1-5; D remains unclear. The length of the CDR3 is 17 residues. The V end lost 9 bases, the J end lost 3 bases, and 24 bases lay between the germline ends. The germline V gene has CDR1 SGHVS and CDR2 FQNEAQ. The CDR3, as DNA: TGTGCCAGTATCGATGGGAGTGGGAATATTGACAATCAGCCCCAGCATTTT. Encoded protein: CASIDGSGNIDNQPQHF.

The chain has TRBV5-5 and TRBJ1-1; no reliable D call. The CDR3 runs 12 residues. With 3 bases removed from V and 1 base from J, the gap between germline ends came to 4 bases. Germline V gene sequence: CDR1 SGHKS, CDR2 YYEKEE (reference sequence). CDR3 nucleotide sequence: TGTGCCAGCAGCTCGGGGAACACTGAAGCTTTCTTT. Amino acids: CASSSGNTEAFF. Complete variable domain (other parts from reference TRBV5-5 and TRBJ1-1): DAGVTQSPTHLIKTRGQQVTLRCSPISGHKSVSWYQQVLGQGPQFIFQYYEKEERGRGNFPDRFSARQFPNYSSELNVNALLLGDSALYLCASSSGNTEAFFGQGTRLTVV.

The chain links TRBV4-1 to TRBJ1-2; D might be TRBD1 (5 bases). The CDR3 is 14 amino acids. CDR1 is MGHRA, CDR2 YSYEKL, per germline. Trimming removed 2 bases at V and 3 bases at J, with 10 bases between. The CDR3 is CASSQYRGDYGYTF. For the CDR3, the DNA is TGCGCCAGCAGCCAATATCGGGGGGACTATGGCTACACCTTC.

The J gene is TRBJ2-3, the V gene TRBV28, with D unclear. The germline V and J ends were trimmed by 3 bases and 4 bases, with 14 bases remaining between them. This CDR3 has 15 residues. Germline V gives CDR1 MDHEN, CDR2 SYDVKM. This chain's CDR3 is CASSFTDRGADTQYF. The CDR3 nucleotides are TGTGCCAGCAGTTTCACAGACCGAGGCGCAGATACGCAGTATTTT.

The gene calls are TRBV6-5 and TRBJ1-2; TRBD1 matches 7 bases. The CDR3 has 14 residues. V was clipped by 4 bases and J by 4 bases; unmatched bases: 6. Per germline, CDR1 MNHEY and CDR2 SVGAGI. The CDR3 sequence: CASSSTGTVYGYTF. The CDR3 DNA reads TGTGCCAGCAGTTCAACCGGGACAGTCTATGGCTACACCTTC.

J is TRBJ2-4 and V is TRBV4-1; D is possibly TRBD2 (5 bases). Trimming removed 2 bases at V and 0 bases at J, with 11 bases between. The V gene's germline CDR1 is MGHRA and CDR2 YSYEKL. The CDR3 totals 16 residues. The CDR3 nucleotides are TGCGCCAGCAGCCAATTAGCTCGGGGAGCCAAAAACATTCAGTACTTC. It yields the protein CASSQLARGAKNIQYF.

The chain employs TRBV27 and TRBJ2-7; D unresolved. CDR1 is MNHEY, CDR2 SMNVEV, per germline (reference sequence). This CDR3 has 14 amino acids. Trimming cost V 6 bases and J 2 bases, with 14 bases left between them. DNA of the CDR3: TGTGCCAGCAGCCGGTCGGACCTAACCTACGAGCAGTACTTC. Its translation: CASSRSDLTYEQYF.

The gene calls are TRBV5-1 and TRBJ2-7; D remains ambiguous. The length of the CDR3 is 14 residues. Germline CDR1 reads SGHRS; CDR2 reads YFSETQ. V gave up 0 bases and J gave up 5 bases, with 12 bases separating them. CDR3 protein: CASSLGIGGNEQYF. The CDR3 DNA reads as TGCGCCAGCAGCTTGGGTATAGGCGGCAACGAGCAGTACTTC.

This clone occurred once. The chain combines TRBV19 with TRBJ1-5, with D hard to call. Trimming shortened V by 4 bases and J by 4 bases, and 5 bases separated the two germline ends. This CDR3 is built from 12 residues. Per the germline V gene, CDR1 is LNHDA and CDR2 is SQIVND (reference sequence). The DNA of the CDR3 is TGTGCCAGTAGTAATCGGAATCAGCCCCAGCATTTT. The encoded protein is CASSNRNQPQHF.